This note documents a single TCR beta chain sequence. This clonotype was counted ten times or more. Its antigen has not been determined. No much larger clone exists at a distance of one base, and base qualities are not known. Systemically healthy Caucasian individuals from Russia, 39 in total and aged about 6 to 95 years, were included as donors. Each donor gave ten milliliters of peripheral blood, collected into EDTA-treated Vacutainer tubes. Ficoll-Paque density-gradient centrifugation was used to isolate PBMCs, with at least 7 million obtained per sample. Trizol reagent was used to extract total RNA from the PBMCs, yielding at least 5 micrograms per sample. For every donor, flow cytometry on a PBMC aliquot measured the percentage of naive CD45RAhigh/CD27high T cells. This entry is derived from a study of blood T cells in healthy people across ages (dated by TCRdb to between 2014 and 2016). About the investigation overall: Template switching captured roughly one uniquely barcoded TCR beta cDNA molecule per two T cells in model experiments. The study measured age-related changes in TCR beta repertoire diversity using deep sequencing normalized with unique cDNA molecular identifiers. For two donors (one aged 18 to 30 and one aged 80 or older), the study analyzed two additional independent replicas of 1 million unique cDNA reads from the same blood draw. The donors were split into four age groups: young (average 16 years), middle-aged (around 37), aged (roughly 60) and long-lived (approximately 80). The full study reports these points: The CMV infection status of donors was not known, potentially confounding age-related changes in expanded clonotypes. There was a strong correlation between observed TCR beta diversity and the percentage of naive T cells measured by flow cytometry. Compared with the aged group, more naive CD4+ T cells, fewer expanded clones and increased TCR diversity were shown by the long-lived group, suggesting age selection. Conclusive comparison of naive and antigen-experienced compartments was prevented by the profiling of bulk unsorted PBMCs. Observed TCR beta diversity per million T cells fell roughly linearly with age, and a significant reduction was already apparent by age roughly 41. Estimates of total diversity from one million sequenced T cells were regarded as lower bounds and underestimates.

The library was produced with 5' RACE. Instrument used: Illumina HiSeq 2500. A second PCR of roughly 6 to 12 cycles was run with a J-beta primer mix and a sample-barcoded 5' primer. A unique molecular identifier was introduced onto each TCR beta cDNA molecule by a template-switch 5' adaptor carrying 12 random nucleotides. At least 2.5 million CDR3-containing paired-end reads were obtained from each sample. All of the RNA was converted into first-strand cDNA using the Mint cDNA synthesis kit, with a TRBC-specific oligonucleotide serving as the primer. Following uracil-DNA glycosylase treatment, all cDNA underwent a first 18-cycle PCR with the universal primers M1SS and BC2_uni_R. The original methods were these. For normalization, 1 million high-quality reads were randomly selected from each sample, with every read carrying a distinct molecular identifier. Instead of being binned into consensus sequences, reads that shared molecular identifiers were thrown out. MiTCR, with a Q25 quality threshold and the strictest error-elimination algorithm, was used for CDR3 identification, clonotype clustering and error correction. Lower-bound total TCR beta diversity was estimated with a nonparametric unseen species model using Euler transformation. TCRdb cleaned the public reads at Q25 with fastp, built clones with MiXCR and kept in-frame beta chains. Rows are combined by CDR3 protein, so each entry shows the most common genes and DNA. The V and J calls were determined by TCRdb, not by the authors. The sample profile shows 1 million or so distinct CDR3 sequences; 20% to 25% of them were found once. Clones ranked in the top ten supply 0.65% to 0.75% of the sample.

The sample was also reused in another study, on T cells of mothers and their children. The other study reports the following: Donors were nine systemically healthy Caucasian individuals: three mothers and their six children. cDNA synthesis used all of the extracted RNA, with around 1.6 ug of RNA in each 15 ul reaction. In the second PCR, sample barcodes and 2-4 random nucleotides were introduced via the M1S primer. Each mother yielded over 8.5 million TCR beta CDR3 reads and each child roughly 2.9 million reads. TCR recombination output is similarly shaped by thymic selection in related and unrelated pairs, with a minor effect exerted by inherited differences. Normalized repertoire overlap in related mother-child pairs was always slightly higher than in unrelated mother-child pairs, but the difference was never significant. Persistent microchimeric T cell clones were not detected, at a sensitivity of roughly 100 clones per million clonotypes. To look for features that set related mother-child pairs apart from unrelated individuals, the researchers ran deep NGS to compare the TCR beta repertoires of mothers and children. The mean age was roughly 40 +/- 4 years for the mothers and roughly 11 +/- 4 years for the children. After adapter ligation was performed with NEBNext reagents, the libraries were sequenced on an Illumina HiSeq 2000 with 100+100 nt paired-end reads. To avoid cross-contamination, the mother libraries and the child libraries were prepared a month apart and sequenced in separate runs. Between roughly 500,000 and 2,100,000 distinct TCR beta clonotypes were identified per donor. Naive TCR beta clonotypes were estimated from low-frequency clonotypes matched to each donor's FACS-determined naive share, without sorting.

The sequence was collected from a girl aged 2-10 years in good health. The sequencing input was blood.

The CDR3 region: CASSLRENEQFF. The DNA sequence is TGTGCCAGCAGCTTAAGGGAAAATGAGCAGTTCTTC. Rearrangement joined TRBV7-8 to TRBJ2-1, with no reliable assignment of the D segment. The V end loses 2 bases and the J end loses 7 bases, and a stretch of 6 bases separates them. Taken from the germline V gene, the CDR1 and CDR2 loops are SGHVS and FQNEAQ. The CDR3 runs 12 residues from the cysteine to the phenylalanine. Here the CDR3 DNA is all that survives: 36 bases in frame from base 1.